This entry describes one TCR beta chain. The study ran its PCR with 60 Vbeta and 13 Jbeta primers. Sequencing was performed with immunoSEQ multiplex PCR; in TCRdb, only in-frame clones are kept and a portion is missing. This sample contains 130,000 to 150,000 clones. The CDR3 runs to 14 residues. V shed 0 bases, J shed 9 bases, and the junction held 5 bases outside the gene matches. In germline, CDR1 is MGHRA, CDR2 YSYEKL. The sample originates from a study of cytomegalovirus exposure and HLA in healthy donors. This receptor was taken from a male donor in good health and CMV-seronegative. Sequencing was carried out using PBMCs. V and J are TRBV4-1 and TRBJ1-3; TRBD1 matches at 7 bases. DNA of the CDR3: TGCGCCAGCAGCCAAGATCGGCAGGGGGGCACCATATATTTT. Its protein product is CASSQDRQGGTIYF.